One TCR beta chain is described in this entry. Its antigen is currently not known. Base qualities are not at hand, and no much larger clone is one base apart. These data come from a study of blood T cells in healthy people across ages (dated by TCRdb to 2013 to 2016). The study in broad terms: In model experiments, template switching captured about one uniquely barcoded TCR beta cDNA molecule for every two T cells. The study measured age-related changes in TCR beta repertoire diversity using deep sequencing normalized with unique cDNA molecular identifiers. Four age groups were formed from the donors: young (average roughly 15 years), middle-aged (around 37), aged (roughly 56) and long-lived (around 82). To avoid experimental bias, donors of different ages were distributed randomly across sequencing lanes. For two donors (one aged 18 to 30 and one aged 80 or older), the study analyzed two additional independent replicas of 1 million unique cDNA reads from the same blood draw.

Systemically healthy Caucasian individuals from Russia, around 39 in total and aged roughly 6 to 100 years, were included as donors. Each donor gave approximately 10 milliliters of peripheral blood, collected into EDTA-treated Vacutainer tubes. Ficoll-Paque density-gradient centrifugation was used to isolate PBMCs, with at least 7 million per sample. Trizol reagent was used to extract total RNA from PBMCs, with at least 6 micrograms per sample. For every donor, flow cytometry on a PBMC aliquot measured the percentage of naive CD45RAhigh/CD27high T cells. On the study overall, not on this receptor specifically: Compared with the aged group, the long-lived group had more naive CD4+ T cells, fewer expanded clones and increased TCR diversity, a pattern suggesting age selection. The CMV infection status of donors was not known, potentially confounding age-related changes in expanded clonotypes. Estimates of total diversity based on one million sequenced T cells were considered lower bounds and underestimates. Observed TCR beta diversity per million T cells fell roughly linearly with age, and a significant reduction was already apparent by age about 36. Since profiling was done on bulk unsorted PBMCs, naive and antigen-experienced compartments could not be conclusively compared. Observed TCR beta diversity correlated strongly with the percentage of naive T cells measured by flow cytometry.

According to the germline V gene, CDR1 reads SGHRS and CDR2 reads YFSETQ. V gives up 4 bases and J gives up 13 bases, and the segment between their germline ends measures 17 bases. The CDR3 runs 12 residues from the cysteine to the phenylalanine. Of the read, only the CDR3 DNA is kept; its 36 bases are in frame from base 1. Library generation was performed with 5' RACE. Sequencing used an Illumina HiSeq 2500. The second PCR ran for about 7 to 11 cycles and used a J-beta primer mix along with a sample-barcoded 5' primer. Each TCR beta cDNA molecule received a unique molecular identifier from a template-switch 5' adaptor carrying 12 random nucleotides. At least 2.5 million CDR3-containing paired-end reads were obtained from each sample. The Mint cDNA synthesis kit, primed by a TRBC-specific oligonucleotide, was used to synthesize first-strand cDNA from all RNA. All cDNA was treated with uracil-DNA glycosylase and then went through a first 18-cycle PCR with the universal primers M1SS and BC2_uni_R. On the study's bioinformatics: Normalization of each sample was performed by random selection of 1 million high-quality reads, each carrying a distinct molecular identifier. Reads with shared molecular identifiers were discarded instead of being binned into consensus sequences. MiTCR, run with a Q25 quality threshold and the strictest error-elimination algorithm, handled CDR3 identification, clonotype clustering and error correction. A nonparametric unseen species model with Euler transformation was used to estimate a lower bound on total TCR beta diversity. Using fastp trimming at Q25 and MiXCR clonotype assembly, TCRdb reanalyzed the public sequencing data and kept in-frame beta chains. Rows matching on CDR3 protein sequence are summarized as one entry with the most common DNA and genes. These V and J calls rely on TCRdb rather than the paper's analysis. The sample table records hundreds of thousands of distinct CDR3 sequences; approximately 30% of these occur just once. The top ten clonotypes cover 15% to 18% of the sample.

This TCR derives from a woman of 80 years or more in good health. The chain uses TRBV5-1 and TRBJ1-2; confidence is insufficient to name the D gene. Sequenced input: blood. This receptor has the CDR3 CASSVTGDGGTF. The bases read TGCGCCAGCAGCGTTACTGGGGATGGCGGCACCTTC. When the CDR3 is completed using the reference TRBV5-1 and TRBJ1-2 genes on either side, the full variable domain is KAGVTQTPRYLIKTRGQQVTLSCSPISGHRSVSWYQQTPGQGLQFLFEYFSETQRNKGNFPGRFSGRQFSNSRSEMNVSTLELGDSALYLCASSVTGDGGTFGSGTRLTVV.